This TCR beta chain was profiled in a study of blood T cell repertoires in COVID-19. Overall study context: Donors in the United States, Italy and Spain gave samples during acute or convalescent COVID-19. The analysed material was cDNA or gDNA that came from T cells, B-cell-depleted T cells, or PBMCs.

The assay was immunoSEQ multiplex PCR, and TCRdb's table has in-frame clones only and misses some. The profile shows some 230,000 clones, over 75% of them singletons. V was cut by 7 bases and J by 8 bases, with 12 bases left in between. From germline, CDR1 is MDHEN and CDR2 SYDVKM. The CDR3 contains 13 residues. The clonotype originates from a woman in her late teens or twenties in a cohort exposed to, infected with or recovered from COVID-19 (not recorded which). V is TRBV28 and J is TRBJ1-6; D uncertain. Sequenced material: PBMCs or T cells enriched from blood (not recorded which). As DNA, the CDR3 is TGTGCCAGCATCGGGGAAGAGGATTCACCCCTCCACTTT. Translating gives CASIGEEDSPLHF.